This entry describes one T cell receptor (beta chain). Regarding time point: patch test 2, 6 weeks after DPC sensitization. Treatment indicated: therapeutic diphenylcyclopropenone sensitization with weekly scalp DPC. TCRdb re-called the RACE reads with MiXCR, one entry per CDR3 protein. The sample records fewer than 100,000 distinct CDR3 sequences, 11% being singletons. Germline loops: CDR1 MNHNY, CDR2 SVGAGI (reference sequence). CDR3 length: 13 amino acids. V lost 2 bases and J lost 5, with 8 bases in between. This entry belongs to a study of human T cells and chemical hapten exposure. The chain recombines TRBV6-6 with TRBJ2-3; tentatively, D is TRBD2 (6 bases). This sequence was found in a man between 18 and 35 years old with alopecia areata. Some clones in this sample may be carry-over from other donors' samples. The material was whole blood, obtained in connection with sensitization to the hapten diphenylcyclopropenone (DPC). The CDR3 is CASSYTEGDTQYF. The DNA for the CDR3 is TGTGCCAGCAGTTACACGGAGGGAGATACGCAGTATTTT.